This T cell receptor beta chain was sequenced during a study of response to subunit inactivated influenza vaccine. Whole-study findings and limits: Authors suggested each seasonal influenza vaccination recruits few new T cells.

This clonotype was observed many times. The antigen is unknown. This CDR3 region has 15 residues. V lost 7 bases, J lost 0 bases, and 15 bases lay in between. One entry per CDR3 protein, called by TCRdb with MiXCR from the RT-PCR reads. Among roughly 570,000 distinct CDR3 sequences listed, over 10% were seen once. Sequencing was performed on PBMCs from blood, taken more than 35 days after vaccination. V is TRBV12-3 or TRBV12-4 and J is TRBJ2-5, with a possible D match to TRBD2 (5 bases). The sequence derives from a middle-aged man who received an inactivated influenza vaccine. As DNA, the CDR3 is TGTGCCAGCACCATGGACGGACTCAACCAAGAGACCCAGTACTTC. Its translation: CASTMDGLNQETQYF.